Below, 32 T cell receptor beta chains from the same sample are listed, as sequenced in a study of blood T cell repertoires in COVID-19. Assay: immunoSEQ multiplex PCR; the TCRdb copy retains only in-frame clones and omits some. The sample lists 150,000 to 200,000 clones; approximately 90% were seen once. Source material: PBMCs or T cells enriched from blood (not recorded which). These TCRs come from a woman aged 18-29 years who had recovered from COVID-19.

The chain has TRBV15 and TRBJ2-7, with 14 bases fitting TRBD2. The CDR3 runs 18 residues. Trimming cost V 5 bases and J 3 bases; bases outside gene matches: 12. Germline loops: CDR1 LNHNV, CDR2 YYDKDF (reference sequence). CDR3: CATSGGLAGDRIDYEQYF. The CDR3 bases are TGTGCCACCAGCGGGGGACTAGCGGGAGACCGAATAGACTACGAGCAGTACTTC. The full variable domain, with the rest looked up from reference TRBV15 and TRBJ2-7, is DAMVIQNPRYQVTQFGKPVTLSCSQTLNHNVMYWYQQKSSQAPKLLFHYYDKDFNNEADTPDNFQSRRPNTSFCFLDIRSPGLGDTAMYLCATSGGLAGDRIDYEQYFGPGTRLTVT.

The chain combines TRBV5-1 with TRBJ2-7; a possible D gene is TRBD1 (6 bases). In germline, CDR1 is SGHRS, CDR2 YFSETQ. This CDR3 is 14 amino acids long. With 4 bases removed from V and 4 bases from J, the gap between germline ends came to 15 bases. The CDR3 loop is CASSLQGTGYEQYF. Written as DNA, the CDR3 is TGCGCCAGCAGCCTGCAGGGGACGGGTTACGAGCAGTACTTC.

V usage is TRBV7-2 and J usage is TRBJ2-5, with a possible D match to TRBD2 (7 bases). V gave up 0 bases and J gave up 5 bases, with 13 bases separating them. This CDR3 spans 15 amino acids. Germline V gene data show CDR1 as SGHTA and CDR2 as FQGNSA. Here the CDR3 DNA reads TGTGCCAGCAGCTTAGCGGGAGGGGGAATGGAGACCCAGTACTTC. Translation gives CASSLAGGGMETQYF.

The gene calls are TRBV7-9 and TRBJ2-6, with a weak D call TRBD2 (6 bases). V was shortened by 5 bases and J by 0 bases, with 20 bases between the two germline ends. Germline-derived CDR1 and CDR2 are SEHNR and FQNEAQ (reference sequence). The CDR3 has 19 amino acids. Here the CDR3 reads CASSPRGAKGGSGANVLTF. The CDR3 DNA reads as TGTGCCAGCAGCCCCCGCGGGGCGAAGGGTGGCTCTGGGGCCAACGTCCTGACTTTC.

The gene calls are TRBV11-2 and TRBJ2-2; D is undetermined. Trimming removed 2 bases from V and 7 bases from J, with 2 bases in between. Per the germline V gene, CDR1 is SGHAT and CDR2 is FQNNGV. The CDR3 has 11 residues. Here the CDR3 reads CASSLLGELFF. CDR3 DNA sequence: TGTGCCAGCAGCTTACTCGGGGAGCTGTTTTTT.

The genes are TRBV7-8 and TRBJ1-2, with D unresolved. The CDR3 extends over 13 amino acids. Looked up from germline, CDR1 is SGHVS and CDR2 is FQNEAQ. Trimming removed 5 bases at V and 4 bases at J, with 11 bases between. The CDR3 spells CASSHSRVYGYTF. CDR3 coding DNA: TGTGCCAGCAGCCATAGTCGGGTCTATGGCTACACCTTC.

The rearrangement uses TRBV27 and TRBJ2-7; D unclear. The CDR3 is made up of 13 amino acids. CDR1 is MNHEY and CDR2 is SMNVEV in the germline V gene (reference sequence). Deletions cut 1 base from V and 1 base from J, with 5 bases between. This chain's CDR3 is CASSLYRSYEQYF. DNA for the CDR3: TGTGCCAGCAGTTTATACAGATCCTACGAGCAGTACTTC.

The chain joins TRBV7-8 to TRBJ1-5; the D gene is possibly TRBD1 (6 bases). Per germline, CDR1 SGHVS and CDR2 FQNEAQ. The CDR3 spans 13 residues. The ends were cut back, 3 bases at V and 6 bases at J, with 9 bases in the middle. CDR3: CASSFSGVQPQHF. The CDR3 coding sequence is TGTGCCAGCAGCTTCTCAGGGGTTCAGCCCCAGCATTTT. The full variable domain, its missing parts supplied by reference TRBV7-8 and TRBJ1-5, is GAGVSQSPRYKVAKRGQDVALRCDPISGHVSLFWYQQALGQGPEFLTYFQNEAQLDKSGLPSDRFFAERPEGSVSTLKIQRTQQEDSAVYLCASSFSGVQPQHFGDGTRLSIL.

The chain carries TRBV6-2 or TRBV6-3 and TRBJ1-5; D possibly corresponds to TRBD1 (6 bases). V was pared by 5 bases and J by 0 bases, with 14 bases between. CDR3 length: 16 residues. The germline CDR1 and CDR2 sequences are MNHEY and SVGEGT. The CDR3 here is CASSVRTADSNQPQHF. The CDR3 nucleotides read TGTGCCAGCAGTGTCCGGACAGCTGATAGCAATCAGCCCCAGCATTTT.

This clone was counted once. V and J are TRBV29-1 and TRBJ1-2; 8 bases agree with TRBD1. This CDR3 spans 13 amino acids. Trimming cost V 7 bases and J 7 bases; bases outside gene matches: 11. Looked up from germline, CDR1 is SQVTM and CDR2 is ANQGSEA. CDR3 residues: CSDLDRGAFGYTF. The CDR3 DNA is TGCAGCGACTTAGACAGGGGCGCTTTTGGCTACACCTTC.

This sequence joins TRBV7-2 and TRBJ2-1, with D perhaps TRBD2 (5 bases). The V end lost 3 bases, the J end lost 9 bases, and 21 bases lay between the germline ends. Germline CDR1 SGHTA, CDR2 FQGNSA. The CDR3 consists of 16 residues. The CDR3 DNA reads TGTGCCAGCAGCTTCCGACCTGCCTCCGGTGGGAGTGAGCAGTTCTTC. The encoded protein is CASSFRPASGGSEQFF. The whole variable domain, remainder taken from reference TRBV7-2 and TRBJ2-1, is GAGVSQSPSNKVTEKGKDVELRCDPISGHTALYWYRQSLGQGLEFLIYFQGNSAPDKSGLPSDRFSAERTGGSVSTLTIQRTQQEDSAVYLCASSFRPASGGSEQFFGPGTRLTVL.

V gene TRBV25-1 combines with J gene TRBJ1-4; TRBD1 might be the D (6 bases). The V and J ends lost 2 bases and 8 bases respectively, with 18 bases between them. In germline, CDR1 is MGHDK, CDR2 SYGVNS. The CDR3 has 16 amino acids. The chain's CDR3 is CASSENPTGVVEKLFF. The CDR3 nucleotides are TGTGCCAGCAGTGAAAACCCGACAGGAGTAGTCGAAAAACTGTTTTTT.

CDR3 region: CASSSYGTGEKLFF. Written as DNA, the CDR3 is TGCGCCAGCAGCTCGTATGGGACTGGTGAAAAACTGTTTTTT. The chain uses TRBV5-1 and TRBJ1-4, with D tentatively TRBD1 (5 bases). The germline V gene has CDR1 SGHRS and CDR2 YFSETQ. Trimming removed 3 bases at V and 7 bases at J, with 13 bases between. The length of the CDR3 is 14 residues. Full variable domain (missing parts from reference TRBV5-1 and TRBJ1-4): KAGVTQTPRYLIKTRGQQVTLSCSPISGHRSVSWYQQTPGQGLQFLFEYFSETQRNKGNFPGRFSGRQFSNSRSEMNVSTLELGDSALYLCASSSYGTGEKLFFGSGTQLSVL.

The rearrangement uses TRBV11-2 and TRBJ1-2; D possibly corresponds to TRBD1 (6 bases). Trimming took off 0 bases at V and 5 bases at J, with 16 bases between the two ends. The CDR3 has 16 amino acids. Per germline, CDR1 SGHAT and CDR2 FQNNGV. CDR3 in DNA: TGTGCCAGCAGCTTAGACCCCAGGACAGAGACGTATGGCTACACCTTC. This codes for CASSLDPRTETYGYTF.

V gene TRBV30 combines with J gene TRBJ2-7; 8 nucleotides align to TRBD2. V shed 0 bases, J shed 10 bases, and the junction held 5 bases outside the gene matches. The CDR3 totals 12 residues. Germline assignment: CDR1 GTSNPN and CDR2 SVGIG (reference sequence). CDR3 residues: CAWSVALAGQYF. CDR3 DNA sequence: TGTGCCTGGAGTGTAGCCCTAGCGGGCCAGTACTTC. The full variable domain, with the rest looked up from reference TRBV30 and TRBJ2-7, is SQTIHQWPATLVQPVGSPLSLECTVEGTSNPNLYWYRQAAGRGLQLLFYSVGIGQISSEVPQNLSASRPQDRQFILSSKKLLLSDSGFYLCAWSVALAGQYFGPGTRLTVT.

The CDR3 bases are TGTGCCAGTAGTCGCCGGGAAACCACCGGGGAGCTGTTTTTT. This codes for CASSRRETTGELFF. The chain is built from TRBV19 and TRBJ2-2; TRBD2 is a possible D gene (5 bases). V lost 5 bases, J lost 4 bases, and 11 bases lay in between. From germline, CDR1 is LNHDA and CDR2 SQIVND (reference sequence). There are 14 residues in the CDR3. Together with reference TRBV19 and TRBJ2-2, the CDR3 gives the full variable domain: DGGITQSPKYLFRKEGQNVTLSCEQNLNHDAMYWYRQDPGQGLRLIYYSQIVNDFQKGDIAEGYSVSREKKESFPLTVTSAQKNPTAFYLCASSRRETTGELFFGEGSRLTVL.

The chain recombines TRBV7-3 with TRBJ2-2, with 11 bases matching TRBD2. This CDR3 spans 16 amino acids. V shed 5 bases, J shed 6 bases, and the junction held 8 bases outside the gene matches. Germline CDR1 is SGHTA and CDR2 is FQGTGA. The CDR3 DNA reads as TGTGCCAGCAGCGTCCGACTAGCGGGACCGGCCGGGGAGCTGTTTTTT. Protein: CASSVRLAGPAGELFF.

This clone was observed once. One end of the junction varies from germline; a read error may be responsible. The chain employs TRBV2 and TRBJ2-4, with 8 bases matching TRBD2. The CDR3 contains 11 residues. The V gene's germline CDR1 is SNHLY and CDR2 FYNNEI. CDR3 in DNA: TGTGCCAGCAGAGGTAGCGGGACTCCGAGCTTC. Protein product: CASRGSGTPSF.

In DNA form, the CDR3 reads TGTGCCAGTAGTGGGGCTTCGGGGACAGGGGCGTCCGAGCAGTACTTC. Translation: CASSGASGTGASEQYF. V is TRBV19 and J is TRBJ2-7; 10 bases agree with TRBD1. From germline, CDR1 is LNHDA and CDR2 SQIVND (reference sequence). The CDR3 spans 16 residues. Unmatched junction bases numbered 13, after V lost 5 bases and J lost 6 bases.

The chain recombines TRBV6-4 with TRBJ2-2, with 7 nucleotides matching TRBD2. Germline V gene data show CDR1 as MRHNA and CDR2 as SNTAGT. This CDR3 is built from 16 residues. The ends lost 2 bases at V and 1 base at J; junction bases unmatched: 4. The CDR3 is CASSDGPGGNTGELFF. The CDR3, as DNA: TGTGCCAGCAGTGACGGTCCGGGAGGGAACACCGGGGAGCTGTTTTTT.

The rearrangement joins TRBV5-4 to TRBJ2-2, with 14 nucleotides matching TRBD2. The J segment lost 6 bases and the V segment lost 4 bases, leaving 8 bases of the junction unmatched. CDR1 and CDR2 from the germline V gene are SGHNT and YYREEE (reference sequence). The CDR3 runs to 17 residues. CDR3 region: CASSQGLAGVNSGELFF. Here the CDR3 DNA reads TGTGCCAGCAGCCAGGGACTAGCGGGAGTTAACTCCGGGGAGCTGTTTTTT.

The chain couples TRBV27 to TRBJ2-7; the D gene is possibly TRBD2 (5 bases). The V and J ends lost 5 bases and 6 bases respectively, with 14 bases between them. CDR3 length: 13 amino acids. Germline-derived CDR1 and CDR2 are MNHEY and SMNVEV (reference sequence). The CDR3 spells CASSPGLATEQYF. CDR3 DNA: TGTGCCAGCAGTCCCGGACTGGCGACCGAGCAGTACTTC.

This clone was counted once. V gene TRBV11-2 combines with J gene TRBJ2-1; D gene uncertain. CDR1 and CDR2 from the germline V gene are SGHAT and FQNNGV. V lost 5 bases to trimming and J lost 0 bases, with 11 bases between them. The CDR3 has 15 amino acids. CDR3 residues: CASSLEFSSYNEQFF. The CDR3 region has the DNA TGTGCCAGCAGCCTCGAATTTAGCTCCTACAATGAGCAGTTCTTC.

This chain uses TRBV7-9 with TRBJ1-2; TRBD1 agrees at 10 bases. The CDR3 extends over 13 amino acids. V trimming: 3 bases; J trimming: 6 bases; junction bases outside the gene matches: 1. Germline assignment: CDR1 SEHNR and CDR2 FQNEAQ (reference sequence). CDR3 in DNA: TGTGCCAGCAGCTTCGGGACAGGGGATGGCTACACCTTC. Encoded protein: CASSFGTGDGYTF.

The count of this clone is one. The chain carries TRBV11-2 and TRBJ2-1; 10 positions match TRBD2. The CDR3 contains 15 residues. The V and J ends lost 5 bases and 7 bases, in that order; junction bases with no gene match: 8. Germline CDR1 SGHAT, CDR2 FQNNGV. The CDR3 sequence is CASSATGTSENEQFF. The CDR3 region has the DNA TGTGCCAGCAGCGCTACGGGGACTAGCGAAAATGAGCAGTTCTTC.

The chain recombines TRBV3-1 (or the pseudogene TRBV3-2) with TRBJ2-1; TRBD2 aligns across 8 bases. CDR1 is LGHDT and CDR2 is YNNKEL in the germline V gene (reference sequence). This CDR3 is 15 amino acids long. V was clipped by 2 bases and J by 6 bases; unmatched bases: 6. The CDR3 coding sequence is TGTGCCAGCAGCCAACCGGGACTAGTGGCCAATGAGCAGTTCTTC. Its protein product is CASSQPGLVANEQFF.

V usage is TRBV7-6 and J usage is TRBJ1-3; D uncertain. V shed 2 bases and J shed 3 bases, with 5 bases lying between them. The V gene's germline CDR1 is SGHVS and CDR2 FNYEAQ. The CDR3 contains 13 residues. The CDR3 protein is CASSLSGGNTIYF. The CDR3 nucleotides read TGTGCCAGCAGCTTATCAGGTGGAAACACCATATATTTT.

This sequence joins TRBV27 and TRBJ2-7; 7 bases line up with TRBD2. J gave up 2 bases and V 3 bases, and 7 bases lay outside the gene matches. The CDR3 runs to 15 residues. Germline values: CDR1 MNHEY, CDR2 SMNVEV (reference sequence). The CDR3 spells CASSLGSGTAYEQYF. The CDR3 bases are TGTGCCAGCAGTTTGGGGAGCGGGACCGCCTACGAGCAGTACTTC.

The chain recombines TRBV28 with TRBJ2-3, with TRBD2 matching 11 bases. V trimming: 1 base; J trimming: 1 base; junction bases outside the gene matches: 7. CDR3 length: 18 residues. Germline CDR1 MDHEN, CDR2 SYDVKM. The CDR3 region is CASSLLLLAGVRTDTQYF. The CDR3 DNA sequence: TGTGCCAGCAGTTTATTACTACTAGCGGGAGTCCGCACAGATACGCAGTATTTT. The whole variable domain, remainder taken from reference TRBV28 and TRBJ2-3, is DVKVTQSSRYLVKRTGEKVFLECVQDMDHENMFWYRQDPGLGLRLIYFSYDVKMKEKGDIPEGYSVSREKKERFSLILESASTNQTSMYLCASSLLLLAGVRTDTQYFGPGTRLTVL.

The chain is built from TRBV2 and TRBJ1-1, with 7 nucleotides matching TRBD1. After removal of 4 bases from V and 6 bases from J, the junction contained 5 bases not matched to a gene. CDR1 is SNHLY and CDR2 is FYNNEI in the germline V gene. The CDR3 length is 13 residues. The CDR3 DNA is TGTGCCAGCAGTGCAGAGGGGGCGGCTGAAGCTTTCTTT. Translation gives CASSAEGAAEAFF.

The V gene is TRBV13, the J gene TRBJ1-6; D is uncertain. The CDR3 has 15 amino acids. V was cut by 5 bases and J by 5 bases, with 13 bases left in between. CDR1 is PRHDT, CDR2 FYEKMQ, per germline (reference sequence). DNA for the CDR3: TGTGCCAGCAGCGGCCAAAGTGTAAATAATTCACCCCTCCACTTT. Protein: CASSGQSVNNSPLHF.

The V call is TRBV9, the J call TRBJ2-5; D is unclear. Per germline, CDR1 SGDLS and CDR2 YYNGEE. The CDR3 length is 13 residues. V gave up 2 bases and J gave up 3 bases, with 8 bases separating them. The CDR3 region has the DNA TGTGCCAGCAGCGTTAGCATCGAAGAGACCCAGTACTTC. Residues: CASSVSIEETQYF.